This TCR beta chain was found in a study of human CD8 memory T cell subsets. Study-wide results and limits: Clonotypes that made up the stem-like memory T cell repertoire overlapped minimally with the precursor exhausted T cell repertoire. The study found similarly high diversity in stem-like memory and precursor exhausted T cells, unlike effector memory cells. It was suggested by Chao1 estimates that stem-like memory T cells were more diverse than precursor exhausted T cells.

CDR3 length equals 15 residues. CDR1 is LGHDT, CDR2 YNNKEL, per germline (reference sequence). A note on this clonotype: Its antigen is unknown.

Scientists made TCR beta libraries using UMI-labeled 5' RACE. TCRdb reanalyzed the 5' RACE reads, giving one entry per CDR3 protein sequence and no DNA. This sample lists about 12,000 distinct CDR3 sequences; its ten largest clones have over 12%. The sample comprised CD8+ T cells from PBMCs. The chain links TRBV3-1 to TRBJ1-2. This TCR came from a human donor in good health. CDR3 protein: CASSPPTDSYYGYTF.